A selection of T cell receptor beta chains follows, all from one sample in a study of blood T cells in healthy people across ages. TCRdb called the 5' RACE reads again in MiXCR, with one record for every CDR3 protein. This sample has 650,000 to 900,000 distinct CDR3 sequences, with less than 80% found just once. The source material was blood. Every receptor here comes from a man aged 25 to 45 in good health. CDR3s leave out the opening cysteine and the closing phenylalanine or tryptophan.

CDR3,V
ASSTRLAQETQY,TRBV11-1
ASSYGGNTDTQY,TRBV6-6
ASSTDRENTEAF,TRBV5-1
ASSLGDRRNTEAF,TRBV7-2
ASSPRTGDSRGYT,TRBV2
ASSLGGAGTQPQH,TRBV27
ASSLVSIDTQY,TRBV11-2
ASSLGQRSRQY,TRBV12-3/TRBV12-4
ASSSLLGSEQF,TRBV7-2
SARDVVGVKGETQY,TRBV20-1
ASSYNRGGTDTQY,TRBV6-5
ASSSGTLSADTQY,TRBV5-1
ASSRPPDNNGYT,TRBV6-1
ASSETGSSPLH,TRBV6-1
ASSHGIYNEQF,TRBV14
ASGRLSYNEQF,TRBV2
ASSQDRGTGSTDTQY,TRBV14
ASTLGGGYTDTQY,TRBV12-3/TRBV12-4
ASSQDELATQY,TRBV3-1
ASSPLGELVNTGAF,TRBV12-3/TRBV12-4
ASSPSNSYGYT,TRBV12-3/TRBV12-4
SAVRGERYEQY,TRBV20-1